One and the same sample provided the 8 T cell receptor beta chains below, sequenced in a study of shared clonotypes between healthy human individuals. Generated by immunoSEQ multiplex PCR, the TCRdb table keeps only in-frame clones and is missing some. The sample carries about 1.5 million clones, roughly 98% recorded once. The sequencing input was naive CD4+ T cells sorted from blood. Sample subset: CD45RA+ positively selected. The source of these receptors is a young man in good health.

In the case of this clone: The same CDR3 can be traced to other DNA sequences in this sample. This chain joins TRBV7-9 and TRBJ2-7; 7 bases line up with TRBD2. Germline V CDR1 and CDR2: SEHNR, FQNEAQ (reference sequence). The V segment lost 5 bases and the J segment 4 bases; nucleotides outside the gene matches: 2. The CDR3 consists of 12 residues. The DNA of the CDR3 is TGTGCCAGCAGCCCCGGGGGGTACGAGCAGTACTTC. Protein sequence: CASSPGGYEQYF.

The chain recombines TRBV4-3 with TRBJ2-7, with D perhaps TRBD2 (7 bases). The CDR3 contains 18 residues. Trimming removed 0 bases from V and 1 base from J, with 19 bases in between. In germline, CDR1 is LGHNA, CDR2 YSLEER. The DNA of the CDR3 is TGCGCCAGCAGCCAAGAGGGGGGGGCAGGAATGAAGTCCTACGAGCAGTACTTC. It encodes CASSQEGGAGMKSYEQYF.

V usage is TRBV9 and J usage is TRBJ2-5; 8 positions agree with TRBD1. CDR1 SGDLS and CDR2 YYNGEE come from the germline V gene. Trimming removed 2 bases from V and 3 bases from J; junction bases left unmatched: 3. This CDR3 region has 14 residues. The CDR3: CASSVDRGEETQYF. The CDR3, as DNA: TGTGCCAGCAGCGTTGACAGGGGCGAAGAGACCCAGTACTTC.

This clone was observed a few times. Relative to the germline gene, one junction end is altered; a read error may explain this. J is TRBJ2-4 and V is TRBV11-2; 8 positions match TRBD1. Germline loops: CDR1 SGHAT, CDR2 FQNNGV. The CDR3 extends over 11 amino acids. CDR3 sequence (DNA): TGTGCCAGCAGCCCGGACAGGGCGTTGGACTTC. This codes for CASSPDRALDF. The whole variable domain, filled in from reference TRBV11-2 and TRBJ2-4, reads EAGVAQSPRYKIIEKRQSVAFWCNPISGHATLYWYQQILGQGPKLLIQFQNNGVVDDSQLPKDRFSAERLKGVDSTLKIQPAKLEDSAVYLCASSPDRALDFGAGTRLSVL.

DNA of the CDR3: TGTGCCAGCAGCTTATTCCCGACAGGAGCCTACGAGCAGTACTTC. It yields the protein CASSLFPTGAYEQYF. V usage is TRBV7-9 and J usage is TRBJ2-7; weak D call: TRBD1 (6 bases). The V end lost 2 bases, the J end lost 2 bases, and 13 bases lay between the germline ends. Germline CDR1 and CDR2: SEHNR and FQNEAQ (reference sequence). The CDR3 spans 15 residues.

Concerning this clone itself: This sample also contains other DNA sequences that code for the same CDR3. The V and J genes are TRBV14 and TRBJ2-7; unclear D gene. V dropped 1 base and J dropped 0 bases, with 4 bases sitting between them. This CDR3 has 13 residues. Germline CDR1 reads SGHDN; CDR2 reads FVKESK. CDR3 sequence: CASSQGLSYEQYF. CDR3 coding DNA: TGTGCCAGCAGCCAAGGACTCTCCTACGAGCAGTACTTC.

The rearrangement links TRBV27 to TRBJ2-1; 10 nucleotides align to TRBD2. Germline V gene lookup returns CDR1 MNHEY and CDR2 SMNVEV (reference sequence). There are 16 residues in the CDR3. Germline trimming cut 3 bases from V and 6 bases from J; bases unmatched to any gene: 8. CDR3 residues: CASSFLGLAGVNEQFF. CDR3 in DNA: TGTGCCAGCAGTTTTTTGGGGCTAGCGGGAGTCAATGAGCAGTTCTTC.

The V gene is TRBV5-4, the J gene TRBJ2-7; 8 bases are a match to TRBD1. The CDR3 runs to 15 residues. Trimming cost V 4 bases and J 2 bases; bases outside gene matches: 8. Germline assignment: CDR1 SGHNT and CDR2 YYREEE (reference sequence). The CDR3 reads CASSPTADRAYEQYF. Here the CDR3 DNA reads TGTGCCAGCAGCCCAACCGCGGACAGGGCCTACGAGCAGTACTTC.